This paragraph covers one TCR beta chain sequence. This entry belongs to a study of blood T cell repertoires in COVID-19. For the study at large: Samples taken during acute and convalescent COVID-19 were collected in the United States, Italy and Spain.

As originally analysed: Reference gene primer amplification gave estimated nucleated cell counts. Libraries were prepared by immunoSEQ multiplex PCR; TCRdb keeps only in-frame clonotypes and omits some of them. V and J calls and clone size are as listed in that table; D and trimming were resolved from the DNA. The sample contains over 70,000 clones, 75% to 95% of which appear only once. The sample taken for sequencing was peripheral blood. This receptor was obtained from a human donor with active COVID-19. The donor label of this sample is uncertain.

CDR3 nucleotide sequence: TGTGCCAGCAGTTTGGTGGGGACTGAGACCCAGTACTTC. Residues: CASSLVGTETQYF. The chain carries TRBV12-3 or TRBV12-4 and TRBJ2-5; maybe TRBD2 (6 bases). CDR3 length: 13 residues. Trimming pared 3 bases from V and 5 bases from J, leaving 10 bases between.